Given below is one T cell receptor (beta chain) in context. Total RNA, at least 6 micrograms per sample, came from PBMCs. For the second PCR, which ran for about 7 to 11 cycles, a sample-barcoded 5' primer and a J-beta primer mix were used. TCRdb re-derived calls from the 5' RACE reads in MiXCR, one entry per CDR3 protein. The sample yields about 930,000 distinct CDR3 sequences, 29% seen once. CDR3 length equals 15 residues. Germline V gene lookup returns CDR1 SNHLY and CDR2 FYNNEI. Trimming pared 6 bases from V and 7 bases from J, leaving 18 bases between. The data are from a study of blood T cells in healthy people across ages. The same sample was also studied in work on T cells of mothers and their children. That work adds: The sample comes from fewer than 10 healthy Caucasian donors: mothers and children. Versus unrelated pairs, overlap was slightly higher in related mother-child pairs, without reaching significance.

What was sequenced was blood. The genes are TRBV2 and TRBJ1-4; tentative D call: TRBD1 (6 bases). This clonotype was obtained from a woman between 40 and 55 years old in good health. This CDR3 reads CASRADRVTGEKLFF. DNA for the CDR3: TGTGCCAGCAGGGCGGACAGAGTCACTGGTGAAAAACTGTTTTTT.